The clone carrying this T cell receptor beta chain was seen more than once but under ten times. Its specificity is unknown. This specimen comes from a study of shared clonotypes between healthy human individuals. Regarding the study as a whole: An anticipated effect of sequencing depth on clonotype sharing among donors was recognized. In contrast to clonotypes shared by all four donors, non-shared clonotypes had lower generation probabilities.

TCRdb's copy holds only in-frame clones and misses some; the assay was immunoSEQ multiplex PCR. The sample holds around 2.1 million clones, under 95% seen once. Germline loops: CDR1 SNHLY, CDR2 FYNNEI. The CDR3 spans 14 residues. Germline trimming cut 8 bases from V and 5 bases from J; bases unmatched to any gene: 10. Cells designated naive CD8 were CD45RO-negative and were positively selected for CCR7, with terminally differentiated effector memory CD45RA+ cells excluded. The receptor comes from a man younger than 30 in good health. Some clones in this sample may be carry-over from other donors' samples. The chain employs TRBV2 and TRBJ1-1, with 8 nucleotides matching TRBD1. Source material: naive CD8+ T cells from PBMCs. The CDR3 loop is CASQSSGGRTEAFF. DNA of the CDR3: TGTGCCAGCCAGAGTTCAGGGGGCAGAACTGAAGCTTTCTTT.